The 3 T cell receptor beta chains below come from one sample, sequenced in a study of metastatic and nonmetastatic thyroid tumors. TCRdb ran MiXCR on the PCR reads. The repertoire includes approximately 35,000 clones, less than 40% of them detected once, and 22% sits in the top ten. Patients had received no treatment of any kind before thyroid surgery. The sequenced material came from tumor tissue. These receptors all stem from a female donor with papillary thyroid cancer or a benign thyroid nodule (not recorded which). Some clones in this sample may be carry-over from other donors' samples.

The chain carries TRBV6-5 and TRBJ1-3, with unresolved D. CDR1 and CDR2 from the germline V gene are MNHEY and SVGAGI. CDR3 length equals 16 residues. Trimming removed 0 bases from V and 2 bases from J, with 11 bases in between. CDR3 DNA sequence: TGTGCCAGCAGTTACTCGACTAACGGGGCTGGAAACACCATATATTTT. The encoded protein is CASSYSTNGAGNTIYF.

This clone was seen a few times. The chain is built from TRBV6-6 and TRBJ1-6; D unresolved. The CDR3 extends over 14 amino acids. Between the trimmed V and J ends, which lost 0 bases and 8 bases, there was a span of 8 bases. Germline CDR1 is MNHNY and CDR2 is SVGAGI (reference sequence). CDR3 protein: CASSYSRNYSPLHF. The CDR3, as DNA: TGTGCCAGCAGTTACTCGAGGAACTATTCACCCCTCCACTTT.

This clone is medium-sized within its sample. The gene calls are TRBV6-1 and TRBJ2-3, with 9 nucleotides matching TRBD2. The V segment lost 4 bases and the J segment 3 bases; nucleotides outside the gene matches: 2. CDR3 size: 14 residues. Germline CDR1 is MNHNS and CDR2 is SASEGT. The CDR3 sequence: CASSVAGATDTQYF. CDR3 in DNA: TGTGCCAGCAGTGTAGCGGGAGCAACAGATACGCAGTATTTT.